This T cell receptor (beta chain) derives from a study of blood T cell repertoires in COVID-19. This study enrolled people aged roughly 18 to 90 from 24 US geographic areas. Allocation to cohorts depended on clinical history reported by the participants. Original handling: Scientists estimated how many nucleated cells there were by amplifying reference gene primers. TCRdb keeps only in-frame clones here, not all; method: immunoSEQ multiplex PCR. V, J and clone size were drawn from that table, and D and trimming were deduced from the DNA. In the table there are some 410,000 clones, 88% of which are singletons. In regard to this clone: One junction end disagrees with the germline gene, perhaps due to a read error.

The CDR3 spans 17 residues. Germline CDR1 is LGHDT and CDR2 is YNNKEL (reference sequence). The chain links TRBV3-1 (or the pseudogene TRBV3-2) to TRBJ2-7; the match to TRBD1 covers 7 bases. Sequencing used PBMCs or T cells enriched from blood (not recorded which). This TCR was sampled from a woman aged 25-40 years with acute COVID-19. In DNA, the CDR3 is TGTGCCAGCAGCCAAGATGAACGGACAGGTGGCTCCTCCGAGCAGTACTTC. It specifies CASSQDERTGGSSEQYF.